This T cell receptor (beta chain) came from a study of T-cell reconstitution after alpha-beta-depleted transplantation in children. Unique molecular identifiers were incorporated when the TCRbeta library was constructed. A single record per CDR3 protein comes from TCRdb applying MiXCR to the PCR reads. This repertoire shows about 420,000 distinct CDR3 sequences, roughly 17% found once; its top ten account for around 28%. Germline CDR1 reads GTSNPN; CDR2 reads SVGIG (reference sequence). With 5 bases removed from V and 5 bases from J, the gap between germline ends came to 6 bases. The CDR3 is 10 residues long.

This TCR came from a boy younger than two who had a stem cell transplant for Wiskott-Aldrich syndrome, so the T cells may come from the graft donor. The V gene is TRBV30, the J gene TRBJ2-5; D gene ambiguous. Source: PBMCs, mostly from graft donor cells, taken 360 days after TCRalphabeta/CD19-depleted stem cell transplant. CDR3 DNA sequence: TGTGCCTGGTCTGGGGAGACCCAGTACTTC. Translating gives CAWSGETQYF.